One and the same sample provided the 8 T cell receptor beta chains below, sequenced in a study of immune heterogeneity within non-small cell lung tumors. Amplifying TCR beta CDR3 involved multiplex PCR carried out with 32 V and 13 J primers. TCRdb recomputed calls from the multiplex PCR reads with MiXCR, one row per CDR3 protein. Here the sample spans approximately 21,000 distinct CDR3 sequences, approximately 30% being singletons. The starting template was genomic DNA from bulk tumor, around 620 ng per sample. During surgery, each primary tumor gave multiple biopsies spaced as far apart as possible. Curative operations were performed on patients who had untreated, newly diagnosed non-small cell lung cancer. The sample comprised lung tumor tissue. Receptor source: a man aged 35 to 55 with non-small cell lung cancer.

This clonotype is labeled medium-sized. This sequence joins TRBV6-5 and TRBJ2-7; TRBD2 is a possible D gene (6 bases). Germline lookup yields CDR1 MNHEY and CDR2 SVGAGI. V was shortened by 0 bases and J by 6 bases, with 15 bases between the two germline ends. The CDR3 length is 15 residues. DNA for the CDR3: TGTGCCAGCAGTTACTCGGGAACGGGAGCACGCGAGCAGTACTTC. Protein product: CASSYSGTGAREQYF.

On this clonotype: A much more abundant neighbour one base away suggests this may be a read error. The V and J genes are TRBV7-2 and TRBJ2-7; possible D gene TRBD2, 6 bases. The CDR3 covers 14 residues. Germline V lookup: CDR1 SGHTA, CDR2 FQGNSA. The V end lost 2 bases, the J end lost 6 bases, and 14 bases lay between the germline ends. CDR3 residues: CASSLQRHGGEQYF. CDR3 DNA: TGTGCCAGCAGCTTACAACGGCACGGGGGCGAGCAGTACTTC.

This clonotype was detected ten times or more. The gene calls are TRBV2 and TRBJ1-1, with D perhaps matching TRBD1 (6 bases). This CDR3 has 14 amino acids. The ends were cut back, 4 bases at V and 5 bases at J, with 14 bases in the middle. Germline CDR1 and CDR2: SNHLY and FYNNEI. The CDR3 DNA sequence: TGTGCCAGCAGTGCAAAACAGGGTTGGACTGAAGCTTTCTTT. Its translation is CASSAKQGWTEAFF.

This clonotype was counted ten times or more. The V and J genes are TRBV11-2 and TRBJ1-2; the D gene is possibly TRBD1 (5 bases). V lost 2 bases to trimming and J lost 7 bases, with 8 bases between them. The CDR3 covers 12 residues. Germline V gives CDR1 SGHAT, CDR2 FQNNGV. The DNA of the CDR3 is TGTGCCAGCAGCTTATCTACAGGTGGCTACACCTTC. Protein: CASSLSTGGYTF.

This chain links TRBV7-9 with TRBJ1-1; D call uncertain. Trimming cost V 2 bases and J 4 bases, with 8 bases left between them. Germline lookup yields CDR1 SEHNR and CDR2 FQNEAQ (reference sequence). This CDR3 has 13 residues. The CDR3 is CASSLTLGTEAFF. DNA of the CDR3: TGTGCCAGCAGCTTAACCCTCGGCACTGAAGCTTTCTTT.

Regarding this clonotype: Just one base apart from a much larger clone, this may be a read error. This chain uses TRBV27 with TRBJ2-7, with TRBD2 as a possible D gene (6 bases). Germline V lookup: CDR1 MNHEY, CDR2 SMNVEV (reference sequence). The CDR3 consists of 15 residues. In DNA, the CDR3 is TGTGTCAGCAGTTTCCAGCGGGCCGCCTCCTACGAGCAGTACTTC. Its translation is CVSSFQRAASYEQYF.

This clonotype was detected ten times or more. The chain is built from TRBV20-1 and TRBJ2-3, with 10 bases matching TRBD2. This CDR3 has 19 residues. V trimming: 1 base; J trimming: 6 bases; junction bases outside the gene matches: 19. Germline CDR1 DFQATT, CDR2 SNEGSKA (reference sequence). The CDR3 loop reads CSARVRGSGRMVGTDTQYF. CDR3 nucleotide sequence: TGCAGTGCTAGAGTCCGAGGTAGCGGGAGGATGGTAGGAACGGATACGCAGTATTTT.

There are a few counts of this clonotype. The chain carries TRBV5-1 and TRBJ2-1; 7 bases agree with TRBD2. V shed 4 bases and J 7 bases; nucleotides not matched to a gene: 11. This CDR3 has 15 amino acids. Per germline, CDR1 SGHRS and CDR2 YFSETQ. This chain's CDR3 is CASSPDGGSGNEQFF. CDR3 nucleotide sequence: TGCGCCAGCAGCCCGGACGGGGGGAGTGGGAATGAGCAGTTCTTC. Supplemented by reference TRBV5-1 and TRBJ2-1, the full variable domain reads KAGVTQTPRYLIKTRGQQVTLSCSPISGHRSVSWYQQTPGQGLQFLFEYFSETQRNKGNFPGRFSGRQFSNSRSEMNVSTLELGDSALYLCASSPDGGSGNEQFFGPGTRLTVL.